This T cell receptor (beta chain) comes out of a study of blood T cell repertoires in COVID-19. Assay: immunoSEQ multiplex PCR; the TCRdb copy retains only in-frame clones and omits some. The data hold about 400,000 clones, with around 87% observed a single time. CDR3 length: 13 amino acids. Germline V gene sequence: CDR1 SGHDT, CDR2 YYEEEE. V lost 0 bases and J lost 4, with 7 bases in between. Sequencing input: PBMCs or T cells enriched from blood (not recorded which). This TCR derives from a middle-aged man in a cohort exposed to, infected with or recovered from COVID-19 (not recorded which). The chain uses TRBV5-6 and TRBJ1-1; D gene uncertain. CDR3: CASSLVSVTEAFF. The CDR3 DNA reads as TGTGCCAGCAGCTTGGTGTCAGTCACTGAAGCTTTCTTT. The variable domain in full, completed from reference TRBV5-6 and TRBJ1-1, reads DAGVTQSPTHLIKTRGQQVTLRCSPKSGHDTVSWYQQALGQGPQFIFQYYEEEERQRGNFPDRFSGHQFPNYSSELNVNALLLGDSALYLCASSLVSVTEAFFGQGTRLTVV.